The next 6 T cell receptor beta chains were all read from a single sample in a study of cytomegalovirus exposure and HLA in healthy donors (dated by TCRdb to 2017 to 2019). Library construction relied on the immunoSEQ multiplex PCR assay. The multiplex PCR relied on a mix of 60 forward primers for TCR Vbeta segments and 13 reverse primers for TCR Jbeta segments. The immuneACCESS repertoire file appears here via TCRdb, limited to in-frame rearrangements. These files lack a portion of the clones; in checked studies, under half of the deficit traces to unresolved V genes, and the cause of the others is not known. The sample data list fewer than 200,000 clones, and about 78% of these were observed just once. 2% to 2.5% of the sample is in the top ten clones. The source material was PBMCs. These receptors were taken from a man aged 60 to 69 in good health and CMV-seronegative.

As concerns this clone: One end of the junction varies from germline; a read error may be responsible. The genes are TRBV6-6 and TRBJ1-5, with 9 bases lining up with TRBD1. Germline V gene lookup returns CDR1 MNHNY and CDR2 SVGAGI (reference sequence). The length of the CDR3 is 16 residues. CDR3 bases: TGTGCCAGCAGTTATCCACCGGGACAGGGCTATCAGCCCCAGAATTTT. Translating it yields CASSYPPGQGYQPQNF.

The V gene is TRBV5-3, the J gene TRBJ1-5; 9 nucleotides line up with TRBD1. TRBV5-3 is designated an ORF whose function remains uncertain. CDR3 size: 18 residues. Losses at the gene ends were 0 bases for V and 0 bases for J; bases not matched to a gene: 7. The CDR3 sequence: CARSLETGGPYSNQPQHF. In DNA form, the CDR3 reads TGTGCCAGAAGCTTGGAGACAGGGGGTCCTTATAGCAATCAGCCCCAGCATTTT.

The genes are TRBV6-4 and TRBJ1-1, with D unresolved. This CDR3 spans 13 amino acids. Looked up from germline, CDR1 is MRHNA and CDR2 is SNTAGT. V was clipped by 6 bases and J by 2 bases, with 10 bases between them. The CDR3 sequence: CASRTETNTEAFF. In DNA, the CDR3 is TGTGCCAGCAGGACCGAGACAAACACTGAAGCTTTCTTT.

The chain recombines TRBV9 with TRBJ2-1; 11 nucleotides match TRBD2. The CDR3 totals 17 residues. With 2 bases clipped from V and 2 bases from J, the junction kept 6 bases outside the gene matches. CDR1 and CDR2 from the germline V gene are SGDLS and YYNGEE. The CDR3 bases are TGTGCCAGCAGCGTTGGGACTAGCGGACTCACCTACAATGAGCAGTTCTTC. Translation: CASSVGTSGLTYNEQFF.

The rearrangement uses TRBV6-1 and TRBJ1-5; D unclear. V was clipped by 6 bases and J by 9 bases, with 9 bases between them. The CDR3 loop spans 11 amino acids. In germline, CDR1 is MNHNS, CDR2 SASEGT. CDR3 coding DNA: TGTGCCAGCAGGGTCGAGGGGCCCCAGCATTTT. Amino acid sequence: CASRVEGPQHF.

V gene TRBV5-4 combines with J gene TRBJ1-6, with 8 nucleotides matching TRBD1. The CDR3 spans 16 residues. Germline lookup yields CDR1 SGHNT and CDR2 YYREEE (reference sequence). V shed 2 bases, J shed 7 bases, and the junction held 8 bases outside the gene matches. The CDR3 sequence is CASSFTQGARNSPLHF. CDR3 in DNA: TGTGCCAGCAGCTTCACCCAGGGGGCACGGAATTCACCCCTCCACTTT.